The next 32 T cell receptor beta chains were all read from a single sample in a study of T cell responses to AZD1222 COVID-19 vaccine. The method was immunoSEQ multiplex PCR; TCRdb's version includes in-frame clones alone and lacks a portion of them. The sample includes around 78,000 clones, 80% to 85% seen only once; the top ten take about 3%. The sequencing here drew on peripheral blood, taken on day 0 of AZD1222 vaccination. Source of these receptors: an adult in good health.

The V and J genes are TRBV9 and TRBJ2-2; D unclear. Looked up from germline, CDR1 is SGDLS and CDR2 is YYNGEE. V was clipped by 3 bases and J by 5 bases, with 8 bases between them. This CDR3 comprises 13 residues. The DNA for the CDR3 is TGTGCCAGCAGCGCAGCACGTACCGGGGAGCTGTTTTTT. Its translation: CASSAARTGELFF.

The V and J genes are TRBV18 and TRBJ2-3; no reliable D call. The CDR3 totals 12 residues. Trimming took off 4 bases at V and 2 bases at J, with 4 bases between the two ends. CDR1 and CDR2 from the germline V gene are KGHSH and LQKENI. As DNA, the CDR3 is TGTGCCAGCTCACTATACACAGATACGCAGTATTTT. This gives the protein CASSLYTDTQYF.

The rearrangement uses TRBV7-2 and TRBJ1-1; D perhaps matches TRBD1 (5 bases). Germline assignment: CDR1 SGHTA and CDR2 FQGNSA. V was trimmed by 1 base and J by 1 base, leaving 13 bases between them. The CDR3 length is 16 residues. The CDR3 DNA follows: TGTGCCAGCAGCTTAGTTTTTAGGGGTCCGAACACTGAAGCTTTCTTT. Translated: CASSLVFRGPNTEAFF.

V is TRBV5-6 and J is TRBJ2-1; TRBD2 might be the D (5 bases). CDR3 size: 14 residues. V was pared by 2 bases and J by 6 bases, with 12 bases between. Germline values: CDR1 SGHDT, CDR2 YYEEEE. Here the CDR3 DNA reads TGTGCCAGCAGCTTCCCGGACTGGAGCAATGAGCAGTTCTTC. Its translation: CASSFPDWSNEQFF.

This clone was seen a few times. This chain uses TRBV2 with TRBJ2-7; TRBD1 agrees at 7 bases. V was pared by 3 bases and J by 2 bases, with 4 bases of the junction left unmatched. From germline, CDR1 is SNHLY and CDR2 FYNNEI. The length of the CDR3 is 14 residues. CDR3 DNA: TGTGCCAGCAGTGAGGGACAGCCGACCTACGAGCAGTACTTC. Translating it yields CASSEGQPTYEQYF.

The V call is TRBV2, the J call TRBJ1-5; 7 bases align to TRBD1. Trimming cost V 7 bases and J 5 bases; bases outside gene matches: 5. CDR3 length: 13 residues. Germline values: CDR1 SNHLY, CDR2 FYNNEI. The CDR3 nucleotides are TGTGCCAGCACCGGGGACAGTTATCAGCCCCAGCATTTT. Encoded protein: CASTGDSYQPQHF.

This clone was detected once. This rearrangement joins TRBV6-2 or TRBV6-3 to TRBJ2-5; D is perhaps TRBD2 (6 bases). V dropped 1 base and J dropped 1 base, with 10 bases sitting between them. Germline V gene data show CDR1 as MNHEY and CDR2 as SVGEGT. CDR3 size: 15 residues. The CDR3 region has the DNA TGTGCCAGCAGTTACTTCGGGGGTTCCCAAGAGACCCAGTACTTC. Its translation is CASSYFGGSQETQYF.

This clone has only a few counts. The chain links TRBV29-1 to TRBJ1-5; 7 nucleotides line up with TRBD1. V lost 4 bases and J lost 2; bases outside the gene matches: 5. CDR3 length: 14 residues. Per the germline V gene, CDR1 is SQVTM and CDR2 is ANQGSEA. The CDR3 DNA reads TGCAGCGTTGGGAACAGGGGAGGCAATCAGCCCCAGCATTTT. Its protein is CSVGNRGGNQPQHF.

J is TRBJ2-3 and V is TRBV15; TRBD2 agrees at 8 bases. CDR3 length: 15 residues. The germline gives CDR1 LNHNV, CDR2 YYDKDF (reference sequence). Trimming took 6 bases from V and 5 from J; bases not matched to a gene: 10. CDR3 sequence (DNA): TGTGCCACCAGTCCTACCGGGGGGGCCGTAGATACGCAGTATTTT. Translation: CATSPTGGAVDTQYF.

V usage is TRBV2 and J usage is TRBJ2-5; 11 bases align to TRBD1. Trimming took 6 bases from V and 5 from J; bases not matched to a gene: 5. The CDR3 covers 14 residues. Germline assignment: CDR1 SNHLY and CDR2 FYNNEI. The CDR3 coding sequence is TGTGCCAGCAGCGGACAGGGGGCGGTGGAGACCCAGTACTTC. Its protein product is CASSGQGAVETQYF.

The V gene is TRBV7-9, the J gene TRBJ2-2; 8 bases align to TRBD2. The CDR3 is 15 residues long. From germline, CDR1 is SEHNR and CDR2 FQNEAQ (reference sequence). V was clipped by 4 bases and J by 4 bases; unmatched bases: 5. The CDR3 bases are TGTGCCAGCAGCTCATCCGGGACTAGCACCGGGGAGCTGTTTTTT. Its protein product is CASSSSGTSTGELFF.

The CDR3, as DNA: TGTGCCAGCAGAGACGGGCCCGACGGCTCCTACGAGCAGTACTTC. Its protein product is CASRDGPDGSYEQYF. V gene TRBV6-5 combines with J gene TRBJ2-7, with unresolved D. Germline assignment: CDR1 MNHEY and CDR2 SVGAGI. V was shortened by 6 bases and J by 0 bases, with 15 bases between the two germline ends. The CDR3 has 15 amino acids.

The rearrangement joins TRBV5-4 to TRBJ1-2, with a possible D match to TRBD1 (5 bases). V was shortened by 6 bases and J by 4 bases, with 22 bases between the two germline ends. Germline V gives CDR1 SGHNT, CDR2 YYREEE (reference sequence). CDR3 length equals 16 residues. The CDR3 loop is CASKRNSAGRIYGYTF. The CDR3 nucleotides are TGTGCCAGCAAACGCAACTCCGCGGGACGGATCTATGGCTACACCTTC.

This clone came up once. V and J are TRBV15 and TRBJ2-7; 9 bases agree with TRBD2. V was pared by 0 bases and J by 7 bases, with 4 bases of the junction left unmatched. Germline lookup yields CDR1 LNHNV and CDR2 YYDKDF (reference sequence). CDR3 length: 14 amino acids. DNA for the CDR3: TGTGCCACCAGCAGAGAACTAGCGGGCCCGGAGCAGTACTTC. Its protein product is CATSRELAGPEQYF.

The chain has TRBV2 and TRBJ1-2; D call uncertain. V lost 11 bases, J lost 4 bases, and 8 bases lay in between. Germline loops: CDR1 SNHLY, CDR2 FYNNEI. The CDR3 runs to 10 residues. The CDR3 bases are TGTGCCCCGGGTAGCTATGGCTACACCTTC. Translated, it gives CAPGSYGYTF.

This chain uses TRBV7-8 with TRBJ2-3, with D possibly called TRBD1 or TRBD2 (6 bases each). Between the trimmed V and J ends, which lost 4 bases and 2 bases, there was a span of 16 bases. The CDR3 has 16 residues. The germline V gene has CDR1 SGHVS and CDR2 FQNEAQ. CDR3 sequence (DNA): TGTGCCAGCAGCTCCCCTCCGACGGGGGCCACAGATACGCAGTATTTT. Translation gives CASSSPPTGATDTQYF.

This chain links TRBV7-2 with TRBJ2-5; a weak D match, TRBD1 (6 bases). Germline loops: CDR1 SGHTA, CDR2 FQGNSA. The CDR3 totals 18 residues. With 0 bases removed from V and 5 bases from J, the gap between germline ends came to 22 bases. Written as DNA, the CDR3 is TGTGCCAGCAGCTTAGCCAGGGCCAGGGGATGGTCCGGGGAGACCCAGTACTTC. Protein product: CASSLARARGWSGETQYF.

CDR3 amino acids: CASSQEMAGDYTF. The CDR3 coding sequence is TGTGCCAGCAGCCAAGAAATGGCCGGTGACTACACCTTC. The V gene is TRBV3-1 (or the pseudogene TRBV3-2), the J gene TRBJ1-2; D gene uncertain. The V gene's germline CDR1 is LGHDT and CDR2 YNNKEL (reference sequence). The CDR3 covers 13 residues. Trimming shortened V by 0 bases and J by 10 bases, and 12 bases separated the two germline ends.

V gene TRBV12-3 or TRBV12-4 combines with J gene TRBJ2-1, with D hard to call. The CDR3 is made up of 11 amino acids. Between the trimmed V and J ends, which lost 2 bases and 9 bases, there was a span of 5 bases. The CDR3 nucleotides read TGTGCCAGCAGTTTAAGTGTTGAGCAGTTCTTC. Amino acids: CASSLSVEQFF.

This chain uses TRBV6-2 or TRBV6-3 with TRBJ1-5; tentative D call: TRBD1 (5 bases). The V gene lost 2 bases and the J gene lost 0 bases, with 8 bases spanning the gap. The CDR3 extends over 15 amino acids. Germline V gene sequence: CDR1 MNHEY, CDR2 SVGEGT. In DNA, the CDR3 is TGTGCCAGCAGTTACCGGGGCTATAGCAATCAGCCCCAGCATTTT. Protein product: CASSYRGYSNQPQHF.

The chain has TRBV7-2 and TRBJ2-1; 11 positions match TRBD2. CDR3 size: 16 residues. The germline gives CDR1 SGHTA, CDR2 FQGNSA. With 2 bases clipped from V and 6 bases from J, the junction kept 6 bases outside the gene matches. The CDR3 DNA sequence: TGTGCCAGCAGCTTACAGGGGACTAGCGGCCTCAATGAGCAGTTCTTC. Translating gives CASSLQGTSGLNEQFF.

Turning to this clone: The identical CDR3 is also encoded by other nucleotide sequences in the sample. The chain links TRBV4-3 to TRBJ2-5; 9 nucleotides agree with TRBD2. The CDR3 runs 15 residues. V was pared by 0 bases and J by 1 base, with 0 bases of the junction left unmatched. Germline lookup yields CDR1 LGHNA and CDR2 YSLEER. The CDR3 region is CASSQERGGQETQYF. CDR3 DNA: TGCGCCAGCAGCCAAGAGCGGGGGGGCCAAGAGACCCAGTACTTC.

V is TRBV20-1 and J is TRBJ1-2, with D perhaps TRBD1 (5 bases). Trimming took 5 bases from V and 8 from J, leaving 12 bases between them. The CDR3 sequence is 11 residues long. Germline CDR1 is DFQATT and CDR2 is SNEGSKA (reference sequence). The CDR3 region is CSAWDRQGYTF. The CDR3 DNA sequence: TGCAGTGCTTGGGACCGTCAAGGCTACACCTTC.

CDR3 residues: CASSPRQATEAFF. CDR3 DNA: TGTGCCAGCAGTCCTAGACAGGCGACTGAAGCTTTCTTT. V usage is TRBV12-3 or TRBV12-4 and J usage is TRBJ1-1, with D perhaps matching TRBD1 (6 bases). The ends were cut back, 5 bases at V and 5 bases at J, with 12 bases in the middle. CDR3 size: 13 residues.

The V gene is TRBV5-1, the J gene TRBJ2-7; 11 bases align to TRBD1. CDR1 and CDR2 from the germline V gene are SGHRS and YFSETQ. The length of the CDR3 is 15 residues. Losses at the gene ends were 4 bases for V and 5 bases for J; bases not matched to a gene: 8. CDR3 sequence: CASSPRDRGVNEQYF. The CDR3 DNA reads TGCGCCAGCAGCCCCAGGGACAGGGGGGTCAACGAGCAGTACTTC.

This chain links TRBV19 with TRBJ1-3; no firm D call. CDR1 and CDR2 (germline): LNHDA, SQIVND (reference sequence). The length of the CDR3 is 13 residues. V lost 8 bases and J lost 4, with 12 bases in between. The CDR3 is CASSPGGGNTIYF. The CDR3 nucleotides read TGTGCCAGTTCCCCCGGCGGGGGAAACACCATATATTTT.

The CDR3, as DNA: TGCAGTGCTCGTGGGGGGAACACTGAAGCTTTCTTT. Its translation: CSARGGNTEAFF. The rearrangement links TRBV20-1 to TRBJ1-1, with a possible D match to TRBD1 (5 bases). This CDR3 spans 12 amino acids. Germline V gene lookup returns CDR1 DFQATT and CDR2 SNEGSKA (reference sequence). V was cut by 5 bases and J by 1 base, with 8 bases left in between.

This clone came up a few times. This CDR3 is also generated by other DNA sequences in the sample. The genes are TRBV7-2 and TRBJ1-5; TRBD1 matches 7 bases. V dropped 5 bases and J dropped 0; count of bases not matched to a gene: 4. The CDR3 loop spans 15 amino acids. CDR1 is SGHTA and CDR2 is FQGNSA in the germline V gene. The CDR3 is CASSPTGLSNQPQHF. The CDR3 DNA reads TGTGCCAGCAGCCCGACAGGGCTTAGCAATCAGCCCCAGCATTTT.

V and J are TRBV5-1 and TRBJ2-1, with TRBD2 matching 9 bases. V shed 4 bases and J 4 bases; nucleotides not matched to a gene: 3. CDR1 is SGHRS, CDR2 YFSETQ, per germline. The CDR3 is 14 amino acids. As DNA, the CDR3 is TGCGCCAGCAGCCCCGCGGGGGGGTACAATGAGCAGTTCTTC. It yields the protein CASSPAGGYNEQFF.

This chain links TRBV7-2 with TRBJ2-7, with D maybe TRBD1 (6 bases). The germline V gene encodes CDR1 SGHTA and CDR2 FQGNSA. The CDR3 runs to 15 residues. V was shortened by 7 bases and J by 3 bases, with 19 bases between the two germline ends. CDR3 loop: CASTERGQKNYEQYF. Written as DNA, the CDR3 is TGTGCCAGCACCGAGAGAGGACAGAAGAACTACGAGCAGTACTTC. The entire variable domain, with the rest obtained from reference TRBV7-2 and TRBJ2-7, is as follows: GAGVSQSPSNKVTEKGKDVELRCDPISGHTALYWYRQSLGQGLEFLIYFQGNSAPDKSGLPSDRFSAERTGGSVSTLTIQRTQQEDSAVYLCASTERGQKNYEQYFGPGTRLTVT.

V and J are TRBV19 and TRBJ2-1, with D perhaps matching TRBD1 (6 bases). Germline CDR1 reads LNHDA; CDR2 reads SQIVND (reference sequence). The CDR3 is 14 residues long. V was clipped by 10 bases and J by 1 base, with 14 bases between them. DNA for the CDR3: TGTGCCATTCTTAAACAGGGATCCTACAATGAGCAGTTCTTC. Its protein product is CAILKQGSYNEQFF.

The chain combines TRBV2 with TRBJ1-1; TRBD1 matches at 7 bases. The length of the CDR3 is 14 residues. The V gene's germline CDR1 is SNHLY and CDR2 FYNNEI. The trim removed 7 bases at V and 0 bases at J, leaving 5 bases unmatched. The chain's CDR3 is CASKGTVMNTEAFF. The CDR3 DNA reads as TGTGCCAGCAAGGGGACAGTTATGAACACTGAAGCTTTCTTT.